This T cell receptor (beta chain) derives from a study of spatial heterogeneity in lung cancer (dated by TCRdb to the late 2010s). With respect to the entire study: More beta-chain than alpha-chain transcripts were consistently detected, likely reflecting higher beta-chain transcript abundance. In the raw uncorrected reads, each unique combination of TCR and UMI appeared on average more than ten times. TCR alpha and beta repertoires were quantitatively compared across multiple tumor regions, matched nontumor lung and blood in non-small cell lung cancer. TCR repertoire features were related to nonsynonymous mutation counts determined by whole-exome sequencing of tumor tissue. At surgery, both alpha and beta chains were TCR-sequenced in 220 tumor regions, over 61 matched nontumor lung samples and a few dozen PBMC samples. Findings and caveats that apply to the study as a whole: Ubiquitous expanded tumor TCRs were detected in blood more often at tumor resection than at routine follow-up. Confirming at a functional level the hypothesis that regional TCRs recognize regional mutations was considered to require additional single-cell paired TCR alpha and beta sequencing.

To prepare the library, 5' RACE was applied. The reads were generated on a NextSeq 500. The TCR library protocol attached a unique molecular identifier to each TCR cDNA molecule to allow correction of PCR and sequencing errors. The paper's processing steps were these. Decombinator tools were used for TCR identification, UMI-based error correction and CDR3 extraction. Expanded TCRs were defined as those above a frequency of 2 per 1,000, corresponding to the top 1% of the tumor frequency distribution. Renyi diversity was computed with the R vegan package after each repertoire had been subsampled 100 times to 5,000 TCRs. CDR3 similarity networks were built from amino acid triplet string-kernel similarity, with CDR3s being connected when pairwise similarity was above 0.82. TCRdb itself trimmed the public reads at Q25 with fastp, ran MiXCR and retained productive beta chains. Each record represents a unique CDR3 protein, reported with the most common genes and DNA among its rows. The V and J calls were not made by the authors but by TCRdb's processing. A total of about 45,000 distinct CDR3 sequences appear in this sample, approximately 12% of them only once. Jointly, the top ten make up roughly 40% of the sample.

Ten or more counts support this clonotype. Its specific antigen is unknown. Per-base quality was not reported, and no clone a single base away is much larger than it. Read against the paper, the sample's time point label means: sample taken at primary tumor resection. TCR sequencing used whole RNA extracted from tumor and nontumor lung tissue, or from cryopreserved PBMC samples, without cell sorting. Donors were 65 to 85 patients with early-stage, untreated non-small cell lung cancer from the lung TRACERx cohort. A patient was chosen for TCR sequencing only when enough RNA was available from at least two tumor regions. The clonotype originates from a female donor with early-stage non-small cell lung cancer. The sequencing used PBMCs, collected at surgery.

The sequenced DNA is TGTGCCAGCAGTTCATGGACCCTCGGCAATGAGCAGTTCTTC. Its translation reads: CASSSWTLGNEQFF. Recombination connected TRBV12-3 or TRBV12-4 to TRBJ2-1; no D gene is confidently identified. V and J are truncated by 4 bases and 6 bases respectively, leaving an intervening sequence of 13 bases. Taken from cysteine to phenylalanine, the CDR3 has 14 residues. The retained sequence is limited to the CDR3, 42 bases, with the frame set at the first base.